A single sample gave rise to the 9 T cell receptor beta chains below, sequenced in a study of T cells in Graves' hyperthyroidism and ophthalmopathy. TCR beta CDR3 regions were amplified from RNA. TCR CDR3 regions were first amplified by RT-PCR with HTBI primers. TCRdb used MiXCR to reprocess the multiplex PCR reads, holding one entry per CDR3 protein. The repertoire includes around 520,000 distinct CDR3 sequences, approximately 15% of them detected once, and over 11% sits in the top ten. Sequencing used blood. The source of these receptors is a woman aged 40 to 50 with Graves' hyperthyroidism.

For the CDR3, the DNA is TGCAGTGCCCCCCCCCAGGGATGCAATGAGCAGTTCTTC. Protein product: CSAPPQGCNEQFF. The chain recombines TRBV20-1 with TRBJ2-1; the D gene is possibly TRBD1 (5 bases). From germline, CDR1 is DFQATT and CDR2 SNEGSKA (reference sequence). V lost 6 bases and J lost 6, with 15 bases in between. The CDR3 is 13 residues long.

This clonotype has ten or more counts. The V call is TRBV7-9, the J call TRBJ2-1; maybe TRBD1 (5 bases). V was cut by 0 bases and J by 8 bases, with 11 bases left in between. Germline lookup yields CDR1 SEHNR and CDR2 FQNEAQ (reference sequence). The length of the CDR3 is 14 residues. CDR3 DNA sequence: TGTGCCAGCAGCTTAGCACAAGGGGTGGATGAGCAGTTCTTC. Residues: CASSLAQGVDEQFF.

The chain couples TRBV27 to TRBJ1-2; 8 positions agree with TRBD1. V was pared by 4 bases and J by 2 bases, with 9 bases of the junction left unmatched. CDR3 length: 16 residues. Germline loops: CDR1 MNHEY, CDR2 SMNVEV (reference sequence). This CDR3 reads CASSWRTGRGNYGYTF. The CDR3 coding sequence is TGTGCCAGCAGTTGGCGGACAGGGAGGGGAAACTATGGCTACACCTTC.

This clonotype was counted at least ten times. The V call is TRBV28, the J call TRBJ2-7; D gene uncertain. This CDR3 has 12 residues. Between the trimmed V and J ends, which lost 2 bases and 5 bases, there was a span of 7 bases. Germline loops: CDR1 MDHEN, CDR2 SYDVKM. The CDR3 loop is CASSLGRNEQYF. In DNA form, the CDR3 reads TGTGCCAGCAGTTTAGGAAGAAACGAGCAGTACTTC.

This clonotype has just a few counts. V gene TRBV6-2 or TRBV6-3 combines with J gene TRBJ2-3, with no clear D. V was clipped by 8 bases and J by 0 bases, with 15 bases between them. The germline gives CDR1 MNHEY, CDR2 SVGEGT. There are 15 residues in the CDR3. The CDR3 here is CASLIGRSSTDTQYF. The CDR3 nucleotides are TGTGCCAGCCTTATAGGGCGATCTAGCACAGATACGCAGTATTTT.

The sample holds many counts of this clonotype. J is TRBJ2-7 and V is TRBV7-2; the D is unclear. Germline V gene sequence: CDR1 SGHTA, CDR2 FQGNSA. V lost 5 bases and J lost 4, with 6 bases in between. The CDR3 has 11 residues. The CDR3 protein is CASSVMYEQYF. The CDR3 nucleotides are TGTGCCAGCAGCGTAATGTACGAGCAGTACTTC. Complete variable domain (other parts from reference TRBV7-2 and TRBJ2-7): GAGVSQSPSNKVTEKGKDVELRCDPISGHTALYWYRQSLGQGLEFLIYFQGNSAPDKSGLPSDRFSAERTGGSVSTLTIQRTQQEDSAVYLCASSVMYEQYFGPGTRLTVT.

This clonotype was observed many times. The chain uses TRBV20-1 and TRBJ1-1; 8 bases fit TRBD1. CDR1 and CDR2 from the germline V gene are DFQATT and SNEGSKA (reference sequence). The CDR3 spans 13 residues. J lost 3 bases, V lost 3 bases, and 3 bases had no gene match. CDR3 nucleotide sequence: TGCAGTGCTAGGACAGGGGTCGACACTGAAGCTTTCTTT. This gives the protein CSARTGVDTEAFF.

Written as DNA, the CDR3 is TGTGCTAGTGGTGTTAGCGGGGGATTTAATGAGCAGTTCTTC. This translates into CASGVSGGFNEQFF. The V call is TRBV12-5, the J call TRBJ2-1; TRBD2 matches 9 bases. The junction had 6 bases not matched to a gene; V was cut back by 5 bases and J by 7 bases. This CDR3 has 14 residues. Germline lookup yields CDR1 LGHNT and CDR2 FRNRAP.

The rearrangement links TRBV24-1 to TRBJ2-5; D perhaps matches TRBD1 (5 bases). The CDR3 length is 14 residues. V lost 3 bases and J lost 2, with 9 bases in between. From germline, CDR1 is KGHDR and CDR2 SFDVKD. CDR3 sequence reads: CATSDRTKQETQYF. CDR3 coding DNA: TGTGCCACCAGTGATCGGACAAAACAAGAGACCCAGTACTTC.